The 3 T cell receptor beta chains in this list originate from one sample, sequenced in a study of T cell clonotyping in hematopoietic cell transplantation. TCRdb keeps only in-frame clones here, not all; method: immunoSEQ multiplex PCR. The sample holds about 15,000 clones, over 85% seen once. The input for sequencing was PBMCs, taken 30 days after allogeneic stem cell transplant. All receptors come from a male patient aged 60 to 75 who had an allogeneic stem cell transplant from an unrelated donor, so the T cells may come from the graft donor. Some clones in this sample may be carry-over from other donors' samples.

The V and J genes are TRBV5-6 and TRBJ1-5; D is uncertain. The ends were cut back, 2 bases at V and 2 bases at J, with 14 bases in the middle. The CDR3 runs 16 residues. The germline gives CDR1 SGHDT, CDR2 YYEEEE. The CDR3 sequence: CASSFFTDLGNQPQHF. The CDR3 DNA is TGTGCCAGCAGCTTTTTCACAGACTTGGGCAATCAGCCCCAGCATTTT.

The chain combines TRBV2 with TRBJ2-6; no clear D gene. This CDR3 spans 15 amino acids. Trimming took off 2 bases at V and 0 bases at J, with 5 bases between the two ends. The germline V gene has CDR1 SNHLY and CDR2 FYNNEI. The chain's CDR3 is CASSEQASGANVLTF. The CDR3 nucleotides are TGTGCCAGCAGTGAACAAGCCTCTGGGGCCAACGTCCTGACTTTC.

The chain joins TRBV30 to TRBJ1-2; D ambiguous. The CDR3 extends over 13 amino acids. Germline loops: CDR1 GTSNPN, CDR2 SVGIG (reference sequence). The germline V and J ends were trimmed by 3 bases and 8 bases, with 16 bases remaining between them. CDR3 in amino acids: CAWRREGALGYTF. As DNA, the CDR3 is TGTGCCTGGAGGAGGGAGGGTGCATTAGGCTACACCTTC.